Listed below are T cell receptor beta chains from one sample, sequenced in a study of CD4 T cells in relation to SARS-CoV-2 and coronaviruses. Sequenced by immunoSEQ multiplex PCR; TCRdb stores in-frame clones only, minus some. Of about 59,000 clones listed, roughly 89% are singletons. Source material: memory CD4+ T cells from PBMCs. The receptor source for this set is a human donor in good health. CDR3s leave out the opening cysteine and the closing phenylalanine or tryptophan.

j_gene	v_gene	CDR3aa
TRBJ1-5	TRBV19	ASSERQGISNQPQH
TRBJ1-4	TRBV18	ASSPSSRTDPTNEKLF
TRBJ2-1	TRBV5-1	ASSLEGPSGRGGSNEQF
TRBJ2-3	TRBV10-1	ASSDSGTLGDTQY
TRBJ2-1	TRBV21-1	ASSTARSSYNEQF
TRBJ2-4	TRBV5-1	ASSLELGIQY
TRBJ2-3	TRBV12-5	ASGRTSGNTDTQY
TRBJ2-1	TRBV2	ASSEGRRNEQF
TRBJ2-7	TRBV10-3	AISEQTYEQY
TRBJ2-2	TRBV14	ASSQDRGNTGELF
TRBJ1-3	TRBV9	ASSVANPGGSGNTIY
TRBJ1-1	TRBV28	ASSPGQPTTEAF
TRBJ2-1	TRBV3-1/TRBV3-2	ASSQEGAPNNEQF
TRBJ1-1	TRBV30	AWSVRVGAF
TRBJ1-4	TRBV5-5	ASSTGLNEKLF
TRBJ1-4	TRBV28	ASSLKTPGAEKLF
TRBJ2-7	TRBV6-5	ASSYSKGISYEQY
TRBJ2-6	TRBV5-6	ASSAIRGPRGSGANVLT
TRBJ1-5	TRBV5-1	ASSPTAGTSSNQPQH
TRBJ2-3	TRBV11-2	ASSFLPGGTDTQY
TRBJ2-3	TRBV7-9	ASSFILAGVHRTDTQY
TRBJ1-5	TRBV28	ATSGGRVVVVQPQH
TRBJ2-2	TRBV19	ASSPGTVPGELF
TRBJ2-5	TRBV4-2	ASSQDGTGVAETQY